The text below deals with one T cell receptor beta chain. TCRdb's table, derived via immunoSEQ multiplex PCR, lists solely in-frame clones and lacks some. The sample has 150,000 to 200,000 clones; 75% to 80% are singletons. These data come from a study of blood T cell repertoires in COVID-19. The V gene's germline CDR1 is SGHVS and CDR2 FNYEAQ. V trimming: 2 bases; J trimming: 5 bases; junction bases outside the gene matches: 8. The CDR3 has 15 amino acids. This chain links TRBV7-6 with TRBJ2-7; TRBD2 matches 8 bases. This TCR was sampled from a woman in her 70s with acute or convalescent COVID-19. Specimen: peripheral blood. CDR3 nucleotides: TGTGCCAGCAGCTTAAGGAGCGGGAGTGTCGACGAGCAGTACTTC. It specifies CASSLRSGSVDEQYF. Using reference TRBV7-6 and TRBJ2-7 for the parts outside the CDR3, the full variable domain is GAGVSQSPRYKVTKRGQDVALRCDPISGHVSLYWYRQALGQGPEFLTYFNYEAQQDKSGLPNDRFSAERPEGSISTLTIQRTEQRDSAMYRCASSLRSGSVDEQYFGPGTRLTVT.